This TCR beta chain was found in a study of blood T cell repertoires in COVID-19. On the study more broadly: Sources were T cells, B-cell-depleted T cells, or PBMCs; the material itself was cDNA or gDNA.

Sequencing was performed with immunoSEQ multiplex PCR; in TCRdb, only in-frame clones are kept and a portion is missing. The data hold 200,000 to 300,000 clones, with about 90% observed a single time. Sequenced: peripheral blood. The receptor comes from a person aged 18-35 years with COVID-19, enrolled during active disease.

The CDR3 sequence is CASSFRLAGWGETQYF. Here the CDR3 DNA reads TGTGCCAGCAGTTTTCGACTAGCGGGATGGGGGGAGACCCAGTACTTC. This chain connects TRBV28 to TRBJ2-5; 11 nucleotides agree with TRBD2. With 3 bases clipped from V and 5 bases from J, the junction kept 8 bases outside the gene matches. Germline V gene data show CDR1 as MDHEN and CDR2 as SYDVKM. The CDR3 extends over 16 amino acids.